These T cell receptor beta chains were read from a single sample in a study of T-cell reconstitution after alpha-beta-depleted transplantation in children. TCRdb used MiXCR to reprocess the PCR reads, holding one entry per CDR3 protein. In the table there are just under 550,000 distinct CDR3 sequences, 15% to 20% of which are singletons. This material consisted of PBMCs from the stem cell graft donor, taken from the stem cell graft. The receptors derive from a human donor who donated a stem cell graft to a child with acute lymphoblastic leukemia. CDR3s include the opening cysteine and the closing phenylalanine or tryptophan. The order of the fields is J gene, clone size, V gene, D gene, CDR3 DNA, CDR3 protein. The D gene is left open where the match is weak. Clone size appears in some rows only: once, few, many, or a class for an expanded clone.

TRBJ1-1 | NA | TRBV12-3/TRBV12-4 | NA | TGTGCCAGCAGTTTAAAAGGCAGGGCTAGCACTGAAGCTTTCTTT | CASSLKGRASTEAFF
TRBJ2-6 | NA | TRBV29-1 | TRBD1 | TGCAGCGTGCCGGGACAGGGTACTGGGGCCAACGTCCTGACTTTC | CSVPGQGTGANVLTF
TRBJ2-1 | few | TRBV12-3/TRBV12-4 | NA | TGTGCCAGCAGTCCCCCGCAGTTCTTC | CASSPPQFF
TRBJ2-3 | few | TRBV12-3/TRBV12-4 | TRBD1 | TGTGCCAGCAGTCCCCGACAGGGTTCAGATACGCAGTATTTT | CASSPRQGSDTQYF
TRBJ2-2 | NA | TRBV5-1 | NA | TGCGCCAGCAGCTTGGGGCAGGGTGTCACCGGGGAGCTGTTTTTT | CASSLGQGVTGELFF
TRBJ2-1 | few | TRBV10-3 | NA | TGTGCCATCAGTGATCCCAGCAGGACCTACAATGAGCAGTTCTTC | CAISDPSRTYNEQFF
TRBJ2-5 | few | TRBV12-3/TRBV12-4 | NA | TGTGCCAGCAGTTTAGGTGGAGGGGTGAAGACCCAGTACTTC | CASSLGGGVKTQYF
TRBJ2-3 | few | TRBV7-8 | NA | TGTGCCAGCAGTCGATCATTGGGCAGTGGAACAGATACGCAGTATTTT | CASSRSLGSGTDTQYF
TRBJ1-1 | NA | TRBV19 | NA | TGTGCCAGTACCTCGCTTAGAGGCTACACTGAAGCTTTCTTT | CASTSLRGYTEAFF
TRBJ2-7 | NA | TRBV5-1 | NA | TGCGCCAGCAGCTTGGCTGCCTATTCCTACGAGCAGTACTTC | CASSLAAYSYEQYF
TRBJ2-7 | few | TRBV29-1 | TRBD1 | TGCAGCGTTGAAGAGGGGGACAGGGCCTACGAGCAGTACTTC | CSVEEGDRAYEQYF
TRBJ2-1 | few | TRBV4-2 | TRBD1 | TGTGCCAGCAGCTTACGACAGGGGGCGAGAAATGAGCAGTTCTTC | CASSLRQGARNEQFF
TRBJ1-3 | NA | TRBV12-3/TRBV12-4 | NA | TGTGCCAGCAGTTTATCATCGGTAGGAAACACCATATATTTT | CASSLSSVGNTIYF
TRBJ2-1 | NA | TRBV7-9 | NA | TGTGCCAGCAGCTTAACCCGTGGAGGTCGCTCCTACAATGAGCAGTTCTTC | CASSLTRGGRSYNEQFF
TRBJ1-1 | few | TRBV20-1 | TRBD1 | TGCAGTGCTAGGCGACAGGGGTTTGGGACTGAAGCTTTCTTT | CSARRQGFGTEAFF
TRBJ2-3 | NA | TRBV12-3/TRBV12-4 | NA | TGTGCCACAGGGGGGAAACGAGATACGCAGTATTTT | CATGGKRDTQYF
TRBJ2-4 | NA | TRBV12-5 | TRBD2 | TGTGCTAGTGGTTTGACCGGTAGCGGGAAGGTAAACATTCAGTACTTC | CASGLTGSGKVNIQYF
TRBJ2-1 | NA | TRBV12-3/TRBV12-4 | NA | TGTGCCAGCAGTCCCCGAGTGCTCACCTCAAGGGGTGATGAGCAGTTCTTC | CASSPRVLTSRGDEQFF
TRBJ2-7 | NA | TRBV5-1 | TRBD1 | TGCGCCAGCTGCGGGACAGGAGATTACGAGCAGTACTTC | CASCGTGDYEQYF
TRBJ2-1 | NA | TRBV20-1 | NA | TGCAGTGCTATGTATCGCCAAAAGGCTGAGCAGTTCTTC | CSAMYRQKAEQFF
TRBJ2-1 | few | TRBV5-5 | NA | TGTGCCAGCAGCCTAGTATGGTCCTACAATGAGCAGTTCTTC | CASSLVWSYNEQFF
TRBJ2-1 | NA | TRBV20-1 | TRBD2 | TGCAGTGCTATGACTAGCGGAAACAATGAGCAGTTCTTC | CSAMTSGNNEQFF
TRBJ2-7 | many | TRBV12-3/TRBV12-4 | NA | TGTGCCAGCAGTTTAATACCCTACGAGCAGTACTTC | CASSLIPYEQYF
TRBJ2-1 | NA | TRBV12-3/TRBV12-4 | TRBD2 | TGTGCCAGCAGTTTACTAGCGGGAAGGCATGAGCAGTTCTTC | CASSLLAGRHEQFF
TRBJ2-7 | NA | TRBV11-2 | NA | TGTGCCAGCAGCGAAGCCGGGGTACCCTACGAGCAGTACTTC | CASSEAGVPYEQYF
TRBJ2-2 | NA | TRBV7-8 | TRBD2 | TGTGCCAGCAGTCCTGATAGCGGGATGACCGGGGAGCTGTTTTTT | CASSPDSGMTGELFF
TRBJ2-5 | NA | TRBV20-1 | NA | TGCAGTGCTGTCACGAACGAAGAGACCCAGTACTTC | CSAVTNEETQYF
TRBJ2-2 | NA | TRBV7-7 | NA | TGTGCCAGCAGCTTTCAGGGGGAGGTGCTGTTTTTT | CASSFQGEVLFF
TRBJ2-7 | few | TRBV20-1 | NA | TGCAGTGCTTCCGGGACAATCTTCTACGAGCAGTACTTC | CSASGTIFYEQYF
TRBJ2-1 | few | TRBV3-1 | NA | TGTGCCAGCAGCCAAATGGTAGCGGCCGTATTTTACAATGAGCAGTTCTTC | CASSQMVAAVFYNEQFF
TRBJ2-1 | few | TRBV5-1 | NA | TGCGCCAGCAGCACCGAGCGAGAGAAGAGGGATGAGCAGTTCTTC | CASSTEREKRDEQFF
TRBJ1-5 | NA | TRBV15 | NA | TGTGCCACCAGCCCCAGGGGCTCGCAGGATCAGCCCCAGCATTTT | CATSPRGSQDQPQHF
TRBJ1-5 | NA | TRBV29-1 | TRBD1 | TGCAGCGTGCGACAGGGGGATAATCAGCCCCAGCATTTT | CSVRQGDNQPQHF
TRBJ2-7 | many | TRBV20-1 | NA | TGCAGTGCTCCCGACGGGGGGCGCCCCTCCTACGAGCAGTACTTC | CSAPDGGRPSYEQYF
TRBJ2-3 | NA | TRBV5-6 | NA | TGTGCCAGCAGCTTGGGGCCGGAAGGTACGCAGTATTTT | CASSLGPEGTQYF
TRBJ2-7 | NA | TRBV7-2 | NA | TGTGCCAGCAGACCCAGTCGGGGCAGGGAAGTGCAGTACTTC | CASRPSRGREVQYF
TRBJ2-1 | few | TRBV7-7 | NA | TGTGCCAGCAGCCGGACGGGACGGTCCGTCAATGAGCAGTTCTTC | CASSRTGRSVNEQFF
TRBJ2-1 | few | TRBV7-9 | TRBD1 | TGTGCCAGCAGCTTGGACCGGGACAGAAACAATGAGCAGTTCTTC | CASSLDRDRNNEQFF
TRBJ1-1 | few | TRBV27 | NA | TGTGCCAGCAGGTGGGGGGCGGACACTGAAGCTTTCTTT | CASRWGADTEAFF
TRBJ2-7 | NA | TRBV20-1 | NA | TGCAGTGCTAGAGGGCGCACTGACTACGAGCAGTACTTC | CSARGRTDYEQYF
TRBJ2-3 | NA | TRBV5-1 | NA | TGCGCCAGCAGCTTGGTGCAGACTAGCACAGATACGCAGTATTTT | CASSLVQTSTDTQYF
TRBJ1-1 | few | TRBV7-9 | NA | TGTGCCAGCAGCTTAGATGGCCTCGCAGCTGAAGCTTTCTTT | CASSLDGLAAEAFF
TRBJ1-1 | NA | TRBV3-1 | NA | TGTGCCAGCAGCCAGCGGGGTCCGGGAAAAGCTTTCTTT | CASSQRGPGKAFF
TRBJ2-7 | NA | TRBV11-3 | TRBD2 | TGTGCCAGCAGTCATGGCGGCAAGCGGGATGTCGAGCAGTACTTC | CASSHGGKRDVEQYF
TRBJ2-1 | few | TRBV6-5 | TRBD2 | TGTGCCAGCATCAGGACTAGCGGGTCCCATGAGCAGTTCTTC | CASIRTSGSHEQFF
TRBJ1-5 | few | TRBV5-1 | NA | TGCGCCAGCAGCTTTTCCGGGGACTTCAATCAGCCCCAGCATTTT | CASSFSGDFNQPQHF
TRBJ2-3 | few | TRBV30 | NA | TGTGCCTGGAGTACTCTAGCGTCGGCAGATACGCAGTATTTT | CAWSTLASADTQYF
TRBJ1-2 | NA | TRBV20-1 | NA | TGCAGTGCTACCCGGACGGGAAACTATGGCTACACCTTC | CSATRTGNYGYTF
TRBJ2-7 | few | TRBV29-1 | TRBD1 | TGCAGCGTTGATGATGCCCGGACAGGGGGGGAGCAGTACTTC | CSVDDARTGGEQYF
TRBJ2-1 | NA | TRBV7-6 | NA | TGTGCCAGCAGCTTCGGGACCTCGTGGGAGCAGTTCTTC | CASSFGTSWEQFF
TRBJ2-3 | NA | TRBV20-1 | NA | TGCAGTGCTAGCGGTGCCATGCATACGCAGTATTTT | CSASGAMHTQYF